The present T cell receptor beta chain was sequenced within a study of T cells after somatic rescue of genetic block. Here immunoSEQ multiplex PCR was the method, and the copy in TCRdb shows in-frame clones only, minus some. The top ten hold 25% to 30% of the sample, which has around 14,000 clones, roughly 71% seen once. This CDR3 spans 13 amino acids. There are a few counts of this clone. The chain couples TRBV21-1 to TRBJ1-2; the table assigns TRBD1, which was not confirmed against the DNA. TRBV21-1 is marked as a pseudogene. The receptor was isolated from a man younger than 35. The sequenced material came from peripheral blood mononuclear cells (PBMCs). CDR3 residues: CARGTGSNYGYTF. CDR3 DNA sequence: TGTGCCAGGGGGACAGGGTCTAACTATGGCTACACCTTC.